One T cell receptor (beta chain) is described in this entry. Its antigen is currently unknown. These data are taken from a study of blood T cells in healthy people across ages. Between the trimmed V and J ends, which lost 5 bases and 4 bases, there was a span of 11 bases. There are 13 residues in the CDR3. Findings and caveats of the study: With donor CMV status unknown, expanded clonotype changes were possibly confounded.

Those donating, healthy Caucasian individuals from Russia, were aged roughly 6 to 95. The use of a sample-barcoded 5' primer and a J-beta primer mix characterized a second PCR of roughly 6 to 11 cycles. TCRdb reprocessed the 5' RACE reads via MiXCR and lists one record per CDR3 protein. There are some 900,000 distinct CDR3 sequences in the sample; 40% to 60% occur only once, and 13% lies in the top ten. The sequence was collected from a man younger than 45 in good health. The sample comprised blood. The J gene is TRBJ1-1, the V gene TRBV12-3 or TRBV12-4, with no clear D. CDR3 amino acids: CASSKGSATEAFF. DNA of the CDR3: TGTGCCAGCAGTAAGGGCTCCGCCACTGAAGCTTTCTTT.